Each of the 24 T cell receptor beta chains below was sequenced from the same sample in a study of long-term antiretroviral therapy in people with HIV. Investigators performed immunoSEQ version v3.0 at survey level. Clones were read by immunoSEQ multiplex PCR, and TCRdb kept only the in-frame ones, dropping some. Seen here are fewer than 30,000 clones, roughly four fifths observed once, and the top ten hold 5.5%. Source: unsorted PBMCs, taken 1.1 years before starting antiretroviral therapy. These receptors all come from a woman aged 25-40 years with HIV.

The chain carries TRBV27 and TRBJ1-5; TRBD1 matches at 7 bases. V lost 6 bases to trimming and J lost 3 bases; unmatched junction nucleotides: 5. Germline CDR1 reads MNHEY; CDR2 reads SMNVEV (reference sequence). This CDR3 is built from 14 residues. The CDR3 coding sequence is TGTGCCAGCAGACCGGGACAGAACAATCAGCCCCAGCATTTT. Amino acids: CASRPGQNNQPQHF.

The chain employs TRBV4-1 and TRBJ2-1; TRBD2 matches 10 bases. V was clipped by 4 bases and J by 5 bases; unmatched bases: 11. CDR3 length: 17 amino acids. CDR1 and CDR2 (germline): MGHRA, YSYEKL. The CDR3 reads CASSRRASGGIDNEQFF. The CDR3, as DNA: TGCGCCAGCAGCCGACGAGCTAGCGGGGGTATAGACAATGAGCAGTTCTTC.

The rearrangement uses TRBV5-1 and TRBJ1-6; D gene uncertain. The CDR3 has 17 residues. Germline V gene sequence: CDR1 SGHRS, CDR2 YFSETQ. Trimming cost V 4 bases and J 6 bases, with 20 bases left between them. CDR3 residues: CASSPEGPRGGNSPLHF. For the CDR3, the DNA is TGCGCCAGCAGCCCGGAAGGACCCCGGGGAGGTAATTCACCCCTCCACTTT.

The CDR3: CAWSVAGGPNTGELFF. In DNA, the CDR3 is TGTGCCTGGAGTGTAGCGGGGGGGCCGAACACCGGGGAGCTGTTTTTT. The chain is built from TRBV30 and TRBJ2-2, with 10 bases matching TRBD2. The CDR3 totals 16 residues. V trimming: 0 bases; J trimming: 0 bases; junction bases outside the gene matches: 1. Germline values: CDR1 GTSNPN, CDR2 SVGIG (reference sequence). The full variable domain, its missing parts supplied by reference TRBV30 and TRBJ2-2, is SQTIHQWPATLVQPVGSPLSLECTVEGTSNPNLYWYRQAAGRGLQLLFYSVGIGQISSEVPQNLSASRPQDRQFILSSKKLLLSDSGFYLCAWSVAGGPNTGELFFGEGSRLTVL.

V is TRBV2 and J is TRBJ1-2; the D is unclear. Per germline, CDR1 SNHLY and CDR2 FYNNEI. The CDR3 length is 14 residues. V lost 6 bases and J lost 6, with 17 bases in between. Written as DNA, the CDR3 is TGTGCCAGCAGGGCGGACGGAAAAAGTCATGGCTACACCTTC. It encodes CASRADGKSHGYTF.

This clone has a handful of counts. The rearrangement uses TRBV9 and TRBJ1-1; 9 nucleotides agree with TRBD1. The ends lost 2 bases at V and 1 base at J; junction bases unmatched: 3. CDR1 is SGDLS, CDR2 YYNGEE, per germline. This CDR3 comprises 15 residues. The CDR3: CASSVEGQGNTEAFF. DNA of the CDR3: TGTGCCAGCAGCGTGGAGGGACAGGGGAACACTGAAGCTTTCTTT. Full variable domain (outside the CDR3, taken from reference TRBV9 and TRBJ1-1): DSGVTQTPKHLITATGQRVTLRCSPRSGDLSVYWYQQSLDQGLQFLIQYYNGEERAKGNILERFSAQQFPDLHSELNLSSLELGDSALYFCASSVEGQGNTEAFFGQGTRLTVV.

V is TRBV30 and J is TRBJ2-5, with TRBD1 matching over 8 bases. The V gene end was trimmed by 3 bases and the J gene end by 7 bases; junction bases not matched to a gene: 13. Germline lookup yields CDR1 GTSNPN and CDR2 SVGIG (reference sequence). CDR3 length equals 15 residues. The CDR3 is CAWRGPPQGAGTQYF. The DNA of the CDR3 is TGTGCCTGGAGGGGCCCTCCTCAGGGGGCCGGGACCCAGTACTTC.

The genes are TRBV2 and TRBJ1-2; D is ambiguous. The CDR3 runs 12 residues. Germline assignment: CDR1 SNHLY and CDR2 FYNNEI. Trimming took 9 bases from V and 1 from J, leaving 9 bases between them. The CDR3 loop reads CASQDYNYGYTF. The CDR3, as DNA: TGTGCCAGTCAGGACTATAACTATGGCTACACCTTC.

The chain carries TRBV7-9 and TRBJ2-6, with D uncertain. The germline V and J ends were trimmed by 10 bases and 0 bases, with 10 bases remaining between them. This CDR3 has 14 residues. Germline V gene sequence: CDR1 SEHNR, CDR2 FQNEAQ (reference sequence). The CDR3 region has the DNA TGTGCCAAAGAACCGAACTCTGGGGCCAACGTCCTGACTTTC. Its protein product is CAKEPNSGANVLTF.

The chain joins TRBV30 to TRBJ1-3; tentatively, D is TRBD1 (6 bases). Germline V CDR1 and CDR2: GTSNPN, SVGIG (reference sequence). The CDR3 loop spans 12 amino acids. The V end was cut by 7 bases, the J end by 4 bases, with 11 bases between. The DNA of the CDR3 is TGTGCCTCCGACAGGTCCGGAAACACCATATATTTT. Translation gives CASDRSGNTIYF.

The V call is TRBV7-9, the J call TRBJ1-1; possible D gene TRBD1, 6 bases. CDR1 and CDR2 from the germline V gene are SEHNR and FQNEAQ (reference sequence). Trimming took 6 bases from V and 1 from J, leaving 12 bases between them. The CDR3 contains 14 residues. In nucleotides, the CDR3 is TGTGCCAGCAGTTCTACAGGGTCGAACACTGAAGCTTTCTTT. Residues: CASSSTGSNTEAFF.

The chain joins TRBV6-1 to TRBJ2-7; no clear D gene. The CDR3 has 13 amino acids. Per germline, CDR1 MNHNS and CDR2 SASEGT. V was clipped by 6 bases and J by 2 bases, with 11 bases between them. DNA of the CDR3: TGTGCCAGCAGCGCTACGGAGACCTACGAGCAGTACGTC. This translates into CASSATETYEQYV.

V gene TRBV5-5 combines with J gene TRBJ1-4; D might be TRBD1 (6 bases). Germline loops: CDR1 SGHKS, CDR2 YYEKEE (reference sequence). The V end was cut by 6 bases, the J end by 7 bases, with 19 bases between. There are 15 residues in the CDR3. CDR3 bases: TGTGCCAGCACCCCCGGGGGGGGCGATAGTGAAAAACTGTTTTTT. Translated: CASTPGGGDSEKLFF.

The rearrangement uses TRBV4-1 and TRBJ2-5; D gene uncertain. The CDR3 is made up of 15 amino acids. CDR1 MGHRA and CDR2 YSYEKL come from the germline V gene. Trimming removed 1 base at V and 1 base at J, with 10 bases between. The CDR3, as DNA: TGCGCCAGCAGCCAAGGGAATGGCGGCCAAGAGACCCAGTACTTC. Translating gives CASSQGNGGQETQYF.

The table lists this clone with a count of one. CDR3 sequence reads: CASSFNFNEQFF. The CDR3 DNA sequence: TGTGCCAGCAGCTTCAACTTCAATGAGCAGTTCTTC. The chain links TRBV5-6 to TRBJ2-1; D is uncertain. The V gene's germline CDR1 is SGHDT and CDR2 YYEEEE. The CDR3 is 12 residues long. Trimming took 2 bases from V and 6 from J, leaving 6 bases between them.

The rearrangement joins TRBV10-3 to TRBJ1-3; D is perhaps TRBD1 (6 bases). The CDR3 consists of 13 residues. The germline V gene has CDR1 ENHRY and CDR2 SYGVKD. V lost 5 bases and J 4 bases, leaving 9 bases between the germline ends. The DNA for the CDR3 is TGTGCCATCAGTAACACAGGGGGAAACACCATATATTTT. The encoded protein is CAISNTGGNTIYF.

In its sample, this clone was seen a few times. V gene TRBV6-4 combines with J gene TRBJ1-1; TRBD1 agrees at 8 bases. The junction had 11 bases not matched to a gene; V was cut back by 9 bases and J by 5 bases. CDR1 is MRHNA, CDR2 SNTAGT, per germline. The CDR3 extends over 14 amino acids. CDR3 nucleotides: TGTGCCAGGGTCGTGGACAGGGTGGAGACTGAAGCTTTCTTT. Its translation is CARVVDRVETEAFF.

The V call is TRBV9, the J call TRBJ1-2; TRBD1 matches at 9 bases. The V gene's germline CDR1 is SGDLS and CDR2 YYNGEE. The CDR3 runs to 15 residues. The V segment lost 3 bases and the J segment 7 bases; nucleotides outside the gene matches: 10. Written as DNA, the CDR3 is TGTGCCAGCAGCGCCGGACAGGGGAGTATTGTTGGCTACACCTTC. Protein: CASSAGQGSIVGYTF. The entire variable domain, with the rest obtained from reference TRBV9 and TRBJ1-2, is as follows: DSGVTQTPKHLITATGQRVTLRCSPRSGDLSVYWYQQSLDQGLQFLIQYYNGEERAKGNILERFSAQQFPDLHSELNLSSLELGDSALYFCASSAGQGSIVGYTFGSGTRLTVV.

This sequence joins TRBV6-1 and TRBJ1-1; D is perhaps TRBD1 (5 bases). The CDR3 is 14 amino acids. V was clipped by 8 bases and J by 2 bases, with 15 bases between them. Looked up from germline, CDR1 is MNHNS and CDR2 is SASEGT. As DNA, the CDR3 is TGTGCCAGCCGGAGTGGGGGGTCAAACACTGAAGCTTTCTTT. As protein: CASRSGGSNTEAFF.

The rearrangement joins TRBV9 to TRBJ1-2; D call uncertain. V was clipped by 3 bases and J by 10 bases, with 1 base between them. The CDR3 runs 8 residues. Germline-derived CDR1 and CDR2 are SGDLS and YYNGEE. The CDR3 sequence is CASSAYTF. DNA of the CDR3: TGTGCCAGCAGCGCCTACACCTTC. Drawing the rest from reference TRBV9 and TRBJ1-2, the complete variable domain is DSGVTQTPKHLITATGQRVTLRCSPRSGDLSVYWYQQSLDQGLQFLIQYYNGEERAKGNILERFSAQQFPDLHSELNLSSLELGDSALYFCASSAYTFGSGTRLTVV.

This chain links TRBV2 with TRBJ2-1; perhaps D is TRBD1 or TRBD2 (5 bases each). V was pared by 7 bases and J by 3 bases, with 10 bases between. CDR3 length equals 13 residues. The germline V gene has CDR1 SNHLY and CDR2 FYNNEI. Here the CDR3 reads CASTRDHYNEQFF. CDR3 nucleotide sequence: TGTGCCAGCACGAGGGACCACTACAATGAGCAGTTCTTC.

Only a few counts were recorded for this clone. This chain connects TRBV5-4 to TRBJ1-2; D is perhaps TRBD1 (5 bases). Trimming took off 1 base at V and 4 bases at J, with 8 bases between the two ends. The germline gives CDR1 SGHNT, CDR2 YYREEE (reference sequence). The CDR3 has 13 amino acids. CDR3 loop: CASSLSGIYGYTF. DNA of the CDR3: TGTGCCAGCAGCTTGTCAGGGATCTATGGCTACACCTTC.

This sequence joins TRBV4-2 and TRBJ1-1; a weak D match, TRBD1 (6 bases). Trimming stripped 0 bases from V and 8 bases from J, with 13 bases between. Looked up from germline, CDR1 is LGHNA and CDR2 is YNFKEQ. The CDR3 totals 14 residues. The CDR3 nucleotides read TGTGCCAGCAGCCAAGAGGGGGGGCCCGGAGAAGCTTTCTTT. Translation gives CASSQEGGPGEAFF.

The gene calls are TRBV19 and TRBJ1-4; the D gene is possibly TRBD1 (6 bases). Germline CDR1 is LNHDA and CDR2 is SQIVND (reference sequence). This CDR3 has 16 amino acids. Trimming pared 5 bases from V and 0 bases from J, leaving 13 bases between. The CDR3 nucleotides read TGTGCCAGTAGTGATCCAGGGGCTGCAACTAATGAAAAACTGTTTTTT. This codes for CASSDPGAATNEKLFF.